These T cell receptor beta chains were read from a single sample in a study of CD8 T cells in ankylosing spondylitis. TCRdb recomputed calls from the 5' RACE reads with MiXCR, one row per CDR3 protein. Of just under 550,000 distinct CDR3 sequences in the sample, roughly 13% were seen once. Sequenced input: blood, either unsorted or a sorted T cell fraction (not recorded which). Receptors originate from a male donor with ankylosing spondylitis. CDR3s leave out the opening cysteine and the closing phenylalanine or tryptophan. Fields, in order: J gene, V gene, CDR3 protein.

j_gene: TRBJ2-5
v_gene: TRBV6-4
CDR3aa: ASHRPPIQETQY

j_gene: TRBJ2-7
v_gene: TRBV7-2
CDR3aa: ASSTRREGGEQY

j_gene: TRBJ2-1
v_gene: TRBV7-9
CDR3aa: ASSLGTTEYNEQF

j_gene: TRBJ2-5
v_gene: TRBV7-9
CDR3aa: ASSWLAGGTQY

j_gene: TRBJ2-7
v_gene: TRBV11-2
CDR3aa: ASSLAQSYEQY

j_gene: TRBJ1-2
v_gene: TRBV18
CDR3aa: ASSPGLEYGYT

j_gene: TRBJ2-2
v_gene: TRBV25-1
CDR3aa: ASSEWVSGPSNTGELF

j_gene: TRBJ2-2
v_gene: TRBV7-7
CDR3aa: ASSGGTPAGAGELF

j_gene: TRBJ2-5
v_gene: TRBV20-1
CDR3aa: SARTAQETQY

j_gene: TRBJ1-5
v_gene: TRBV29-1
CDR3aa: SVAGRGQPQH

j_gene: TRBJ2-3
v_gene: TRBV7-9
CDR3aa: ASSAGTSESTDTQY

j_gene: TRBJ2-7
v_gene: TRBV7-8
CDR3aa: ASSRGGLVPYEQY

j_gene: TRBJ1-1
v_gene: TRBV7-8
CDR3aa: ASSRTGPNTEAF

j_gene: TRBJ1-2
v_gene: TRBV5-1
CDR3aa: ASSQDRDGYT

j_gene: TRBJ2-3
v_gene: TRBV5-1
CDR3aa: ASSLVARWADTQY

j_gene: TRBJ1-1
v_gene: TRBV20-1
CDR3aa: SARRPSSGDTEAF

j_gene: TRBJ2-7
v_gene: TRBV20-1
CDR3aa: SASGHVPEQY

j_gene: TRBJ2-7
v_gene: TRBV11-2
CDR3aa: ASSLGRGERDSYEQY

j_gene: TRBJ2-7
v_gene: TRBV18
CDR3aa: ASSPMGQGPHEQY

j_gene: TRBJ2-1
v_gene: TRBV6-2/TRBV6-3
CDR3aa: ASSYSTLYNEQF

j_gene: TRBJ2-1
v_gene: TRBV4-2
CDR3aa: ASRGSGYNEQF

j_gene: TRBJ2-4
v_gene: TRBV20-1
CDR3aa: SADPGQVIQY

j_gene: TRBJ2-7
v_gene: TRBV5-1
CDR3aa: ASREGDPYEQY

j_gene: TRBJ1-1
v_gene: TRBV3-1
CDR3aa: ASSYYDRANTEAF

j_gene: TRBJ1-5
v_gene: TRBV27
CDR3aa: ASSLGGTSVPQH

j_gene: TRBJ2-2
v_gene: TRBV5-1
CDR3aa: ASSLKGDRVSGELF

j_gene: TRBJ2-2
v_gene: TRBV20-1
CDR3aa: SARDLPYAGTGGGELF

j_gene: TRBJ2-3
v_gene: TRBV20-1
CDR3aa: SALLAASTDTQY

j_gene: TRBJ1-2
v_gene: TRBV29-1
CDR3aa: SVEKANYGYT

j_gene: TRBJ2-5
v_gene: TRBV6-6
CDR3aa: ASRLGNQETQY

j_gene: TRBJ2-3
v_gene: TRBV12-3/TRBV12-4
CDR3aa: ASSLAGGPVDTQY